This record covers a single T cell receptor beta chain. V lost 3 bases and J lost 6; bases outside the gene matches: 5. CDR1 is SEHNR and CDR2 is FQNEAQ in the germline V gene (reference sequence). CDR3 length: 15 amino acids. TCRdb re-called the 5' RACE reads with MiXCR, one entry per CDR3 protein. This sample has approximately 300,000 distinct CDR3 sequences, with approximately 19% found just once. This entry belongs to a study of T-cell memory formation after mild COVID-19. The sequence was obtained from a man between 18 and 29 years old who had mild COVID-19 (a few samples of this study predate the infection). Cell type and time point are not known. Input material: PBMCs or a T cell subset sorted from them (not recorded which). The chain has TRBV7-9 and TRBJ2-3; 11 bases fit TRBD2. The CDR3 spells CASSFGTSGYDTQYF. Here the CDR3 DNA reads TGTGCCAGCAGCTTCGGGACTAGCGGATATGATACGCAGTATTTT.